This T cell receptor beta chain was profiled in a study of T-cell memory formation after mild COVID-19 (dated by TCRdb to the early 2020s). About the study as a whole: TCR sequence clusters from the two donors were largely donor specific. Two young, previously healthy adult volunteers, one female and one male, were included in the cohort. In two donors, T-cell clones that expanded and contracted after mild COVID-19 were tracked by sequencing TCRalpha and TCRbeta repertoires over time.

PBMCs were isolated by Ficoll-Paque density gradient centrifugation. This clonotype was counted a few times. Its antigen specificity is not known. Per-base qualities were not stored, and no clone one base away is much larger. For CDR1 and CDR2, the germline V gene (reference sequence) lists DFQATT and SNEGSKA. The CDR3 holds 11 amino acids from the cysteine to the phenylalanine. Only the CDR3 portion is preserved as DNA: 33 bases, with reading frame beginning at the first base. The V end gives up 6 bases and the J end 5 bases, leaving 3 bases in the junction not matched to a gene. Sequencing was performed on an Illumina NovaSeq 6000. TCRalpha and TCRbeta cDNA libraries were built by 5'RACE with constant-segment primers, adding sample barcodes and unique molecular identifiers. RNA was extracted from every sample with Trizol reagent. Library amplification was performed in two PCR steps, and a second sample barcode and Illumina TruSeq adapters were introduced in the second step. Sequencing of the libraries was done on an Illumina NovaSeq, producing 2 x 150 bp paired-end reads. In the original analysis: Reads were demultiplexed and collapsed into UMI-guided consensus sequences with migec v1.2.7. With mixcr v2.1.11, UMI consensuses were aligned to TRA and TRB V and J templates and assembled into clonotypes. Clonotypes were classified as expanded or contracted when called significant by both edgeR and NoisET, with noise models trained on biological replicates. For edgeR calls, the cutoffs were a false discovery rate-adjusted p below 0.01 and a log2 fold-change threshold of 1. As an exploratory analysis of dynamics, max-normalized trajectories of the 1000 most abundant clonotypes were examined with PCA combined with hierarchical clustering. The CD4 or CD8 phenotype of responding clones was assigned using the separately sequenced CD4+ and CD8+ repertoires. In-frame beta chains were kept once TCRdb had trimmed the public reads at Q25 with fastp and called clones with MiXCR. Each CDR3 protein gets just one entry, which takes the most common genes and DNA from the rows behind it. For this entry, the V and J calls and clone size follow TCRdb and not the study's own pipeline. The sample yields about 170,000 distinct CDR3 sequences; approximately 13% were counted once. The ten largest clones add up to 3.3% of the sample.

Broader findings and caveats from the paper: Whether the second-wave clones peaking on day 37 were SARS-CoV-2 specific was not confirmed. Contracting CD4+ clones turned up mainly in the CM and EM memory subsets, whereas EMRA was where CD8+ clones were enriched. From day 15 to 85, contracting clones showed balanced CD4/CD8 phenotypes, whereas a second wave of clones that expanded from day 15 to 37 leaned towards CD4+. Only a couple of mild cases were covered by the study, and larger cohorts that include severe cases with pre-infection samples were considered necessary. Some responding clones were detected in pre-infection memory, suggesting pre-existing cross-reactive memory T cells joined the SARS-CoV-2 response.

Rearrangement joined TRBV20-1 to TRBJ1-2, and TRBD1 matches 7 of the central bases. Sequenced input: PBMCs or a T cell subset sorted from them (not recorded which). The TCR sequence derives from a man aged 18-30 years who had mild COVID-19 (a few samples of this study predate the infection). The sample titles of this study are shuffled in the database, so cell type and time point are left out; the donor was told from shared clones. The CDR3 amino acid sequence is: CSAEQGYGYTF. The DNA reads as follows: TGCAGTGCAGAACAGGGGTATGGCTACACCTTC.